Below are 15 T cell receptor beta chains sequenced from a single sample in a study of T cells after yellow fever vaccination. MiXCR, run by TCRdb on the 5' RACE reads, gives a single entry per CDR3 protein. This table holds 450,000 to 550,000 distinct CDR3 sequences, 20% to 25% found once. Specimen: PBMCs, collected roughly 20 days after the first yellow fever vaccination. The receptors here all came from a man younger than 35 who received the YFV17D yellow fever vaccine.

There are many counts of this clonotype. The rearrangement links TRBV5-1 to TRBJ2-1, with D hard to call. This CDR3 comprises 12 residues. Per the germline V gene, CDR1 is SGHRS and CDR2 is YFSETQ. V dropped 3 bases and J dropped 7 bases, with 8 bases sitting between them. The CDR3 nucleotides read TGCGCCAGCAGCTCGATATTAAATGAGCAGTTCTTC. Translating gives CASSSILNEQFF.

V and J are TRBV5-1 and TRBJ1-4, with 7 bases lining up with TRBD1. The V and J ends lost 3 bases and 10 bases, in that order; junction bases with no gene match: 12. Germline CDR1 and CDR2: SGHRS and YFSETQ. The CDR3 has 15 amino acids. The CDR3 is CASSSPGTVPRKLFF. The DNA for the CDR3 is TGCGCCAGCAGCTCGCCCGGGACAGTTCCCCGAAAACTGTTTTTT.

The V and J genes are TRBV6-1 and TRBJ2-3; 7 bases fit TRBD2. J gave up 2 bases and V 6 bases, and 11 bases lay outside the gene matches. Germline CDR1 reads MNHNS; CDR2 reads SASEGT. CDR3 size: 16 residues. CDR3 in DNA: TGTGCCAGCAGCGTACTGGCGGGGGATAACACAGATACGCAGTATTTT. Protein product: CASSVLAGDNTDTQYF.

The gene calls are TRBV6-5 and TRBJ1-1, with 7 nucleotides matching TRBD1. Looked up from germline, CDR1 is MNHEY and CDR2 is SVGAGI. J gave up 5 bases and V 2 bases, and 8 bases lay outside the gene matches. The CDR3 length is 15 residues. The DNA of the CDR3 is TGTGCCAGCAGTTACAGGGGGCTTTGGGGGACTGAAGCTTTCTTT. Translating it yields CASSYRGLWGTEAFF.

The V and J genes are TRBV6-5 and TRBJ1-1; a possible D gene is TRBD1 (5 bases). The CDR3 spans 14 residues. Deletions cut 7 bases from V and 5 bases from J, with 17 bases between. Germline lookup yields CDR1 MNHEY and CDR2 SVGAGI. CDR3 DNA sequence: TGTGCCAGCATTACCCCAAACGAGGGGACTGAAGCTTTCTTT. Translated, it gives CASITPNEGTEAFF.

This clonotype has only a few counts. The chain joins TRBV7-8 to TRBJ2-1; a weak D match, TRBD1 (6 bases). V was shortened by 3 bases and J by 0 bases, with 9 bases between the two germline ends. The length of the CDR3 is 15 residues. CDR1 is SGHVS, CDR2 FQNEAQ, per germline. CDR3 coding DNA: TGTGCCAGCAGCTTTGGGGGCTACTCCTACAATGAGCAGTTCTTC. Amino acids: CASSFGGYSYNEQFF.

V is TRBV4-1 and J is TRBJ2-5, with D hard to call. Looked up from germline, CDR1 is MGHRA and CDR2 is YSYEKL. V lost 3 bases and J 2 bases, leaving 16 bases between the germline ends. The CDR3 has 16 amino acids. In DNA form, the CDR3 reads TGCGCCAGCAGCCACCGATGGAATGTGGAACAAGAGACCCAGTACTTC. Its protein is CASSHRWNVEQETQYF.

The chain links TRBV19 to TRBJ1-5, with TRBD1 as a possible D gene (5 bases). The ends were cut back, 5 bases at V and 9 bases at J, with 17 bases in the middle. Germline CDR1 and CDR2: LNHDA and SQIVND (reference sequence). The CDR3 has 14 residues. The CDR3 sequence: CASSRGGSGGPQHF. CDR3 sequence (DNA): TGTGCCAGTAGTCGTGGGGGTTCGGGAGGGCCCCAGCATTTT.

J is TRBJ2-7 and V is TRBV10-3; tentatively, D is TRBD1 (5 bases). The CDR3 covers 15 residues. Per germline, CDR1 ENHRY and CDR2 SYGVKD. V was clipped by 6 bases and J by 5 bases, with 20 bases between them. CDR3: CAIREFGQGFDEQYF. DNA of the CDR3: TGTGCCATCAGGGAATTCGGGCAGGGTTTCGACGAGCAGTACTTC.

The CDR3 sequence is CASRLAGAPHNEQFF. CDR3 sequence (DNA): TGTGCCAGTAGGTTAGCGGGGGCCCCTCACAATGAGCAGTTCTTC. J is TRBJ2-1 and V is TRBV6-5; 9 nucleotides align to TRBD2. The CDR3 covers 15 residues. The V and J ends lost 9 bases and 5 bases, in that order; junction bases with no gene match: 11. Germline CDR1 and CDR2: MNHEY and SVGAGI.

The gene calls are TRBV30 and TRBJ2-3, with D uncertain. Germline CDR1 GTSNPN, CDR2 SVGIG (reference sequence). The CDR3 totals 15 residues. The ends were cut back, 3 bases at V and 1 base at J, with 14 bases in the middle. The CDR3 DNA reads TGTGCCTGGAGCTCCGGAATTTTAGGCACAGATACGCAGTATTTT. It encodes CAWSSGILGTDTQYF. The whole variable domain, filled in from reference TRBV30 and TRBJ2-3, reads SQTIHQWPATLVQPVGSPLSLECTVEGTSNPNLYWYRQAAGRGLQLLFYSVGIGQISSEVPQNLSASRPQDRQFILSSKKLLLSDSGFYLCAWSSGILGTDTQYFGPGTRLTVL.

DNA of the CDR3: TGTGCCAGCTCGCATAGCTACAGCGGGGGAGCTCCTAGCACAGATACGCAGTATTTT. This gives the protein CASSHSYSGGAPSTDTQYF. J is TRBJ2-3 and V is TRBV18; 8 bases agree with TRBD2. Germline V gene data show CDR1 as KGHSH and CDR2 as LQKENI. J lost 0 bases, V lost 6 bases, and 17 bases had no gene match. The CDR3 is 19 residues long.

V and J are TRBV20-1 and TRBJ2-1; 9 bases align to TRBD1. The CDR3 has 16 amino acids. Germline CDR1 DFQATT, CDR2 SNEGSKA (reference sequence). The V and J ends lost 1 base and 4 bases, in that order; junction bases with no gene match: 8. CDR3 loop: CSARGTGDTTYNEQFF. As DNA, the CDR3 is TGCAGTGCTAGAGGGACAGGGGATACGACTTACAATGAGCAGTTCTTC.

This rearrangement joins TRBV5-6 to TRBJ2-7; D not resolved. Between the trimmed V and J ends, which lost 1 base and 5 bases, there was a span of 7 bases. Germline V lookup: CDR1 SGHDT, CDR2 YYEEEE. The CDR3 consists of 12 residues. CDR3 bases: TGTGCCAGCAGCTTGTTCCACAACGAGCAGTACGTC. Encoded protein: CASSLFHNEQYV.

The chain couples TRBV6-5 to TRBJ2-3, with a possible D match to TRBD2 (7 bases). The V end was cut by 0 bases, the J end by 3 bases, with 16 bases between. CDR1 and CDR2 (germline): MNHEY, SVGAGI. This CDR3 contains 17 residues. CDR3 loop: CASSYSHRRGATDTQYF. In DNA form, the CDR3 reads TGTGCCAGCAGTTACTCGCATCGACGGGGGGCAACAGATACGCAGTATTTT.